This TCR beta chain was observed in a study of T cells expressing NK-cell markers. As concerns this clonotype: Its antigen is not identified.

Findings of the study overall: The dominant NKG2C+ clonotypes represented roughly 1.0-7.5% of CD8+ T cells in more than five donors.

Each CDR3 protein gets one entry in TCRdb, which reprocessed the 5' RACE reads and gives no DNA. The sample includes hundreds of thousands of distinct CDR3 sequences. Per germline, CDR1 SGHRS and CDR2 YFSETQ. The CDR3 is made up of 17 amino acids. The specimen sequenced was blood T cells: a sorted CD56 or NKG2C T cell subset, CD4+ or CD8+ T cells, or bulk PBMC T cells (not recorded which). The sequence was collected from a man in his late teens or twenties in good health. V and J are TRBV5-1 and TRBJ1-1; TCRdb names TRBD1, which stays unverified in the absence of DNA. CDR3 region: CASSLVGQGARDTEAFF.